The 10 T cell receptor beta chains below were found in one sample sequenced in a study of CD8+ T cells in alopecia areata. As the sequencing template, cDNA was produced by extracting RNA and reverse transcribing it. Libraries were prepared by immunoSEQ multiplex PCR; TCRdb keeps only in-frame clonotypes and omits some of them. The profile shows some 200,000 clones, roughly three fifths of them singletons. Indicated treatment: oral pan-JAK inhibitor, 5-10 mg twice daily. The material was CD8+ T cells sorted from blood, obtained at week 24, from a patient treated with tofacitinib. The receptor source for this set is a human donor with alopecia areata.

The CDR3 reads CASSIGSTANTGELFF. The CDR3 DNA sequence: TGTGCCAGTAGTATCGGCTCGACAGCGAACACCGGGGAGCTGTTTTTT. The chain uses TRBV19 and TRBJ2-2; weak D call: TRBD1 (5 bases). The germline V gene has CDR1 LNHDA and CDR2 SQIVND (reference sequence). The CDR3 length is 16 residues. V gave up 3 bases and J gave up 0 bases, with 11 bases separating them.

This clone has at least ten counts. The chain is built from TRBV2 and TRBJ2-7, with D unclear. Germline V gene sequence: CDR1 SNHLY, CDR2 FYNNEI. The CDR3 is 16 amino acids. Between the trimmed V and J ends, which lost 3 bases and 4 bases, there was a span of 19 bases. The CDR3 sequence is CASSDLKNLGLYEQYF. The CDR3 bases are TGTGCCAGCAGTGACCTGAAAAATCTCGGCTTGTACGAGCAGTACTTC. The whole variable domain, remainder taken from reference TRBV2 and TRBJ2-7, is EPEVTQTPSHQVTQMGQEVILRCVPISNHLYFYWYRQILGQKVEFLVSFYNNEISEKSEIFDDQFSVERPDGSNFTLKIRSTKLEDSAMYFCASSDLKNLGLYEQYFGPGTRLTVT.

J is TRBJ2-5 and V is TRBV5-1, with TRBD1 matching over 7 bases. CDR1 SGHRS and CDR2 YFSETQ come from the germline V gene. V shed 4 bases and J 0 bases; nucleotides not matched to a gene: 6. The CDR3 length is 15 residues. DNA of the CDR3: TGCGCCAGCAGCAGAAGACAGGGATACCAAGAGACCCAGTACTTC. It specifies CASSRRQGYQETQYF.

This clone was picked up a small number of times. The chain links TRBV10-3 to TRBJ1-5; no definite D call. From germline, CDR1 is ENHRY and CDR2 SYGVKD. This CDR3 is built from 14 residues. V lost 2 bases, J lost 6 bases, and 11 bases lay in between. The CDR3: CAISEGSGIQPQHF. The CDR3, as DNA: TGTGCCATCAGTGAGGGGTCAGGAATTCAGCCCCAGCATTTT.

In DNA form, the CDR3 reads TGTGCCAGCAGCTTGGGAACTAGAAATATGAACTCTGGGGCCAACGTCCTGACTTTC. As protein: CASSLGTRNMNSGANVLTF. The chain has TRBV5-6 and TRBJ2-6; possibly TRBD2 for D (5 bases). The CDR3 extends over 19 amino acids. The germline V gene has CDR1 SGHDT and CDR2 YYEEEE. V was trimmed by 0 bases and J by 0 bases, leaving 16 bases between them.

In nucleotides, the CDR3 is TGTGCTAGTGGTCTCCCAGGGACAGGGGCGCGTCAGCCCCAGCATTTT. Protein product: CASGLPGTGARQPQHF. The genes are TRBV12-5 and TRBJ1-5, with TRBD1 matching over 10 bases. Germline lookup yields CDR1 LGHNT and CDR2 FRNRAP. This CDR3 is 16 amino acids long. The V segment lost 5 bases and the J segment 6 bases; nucleotides outside the gene matches: 10.

In this sample, this clone turned up a few times. The genes are TRBV5-6 and TRBJ1-6, with D perhaps matching TRBD1 (6 bases). CDR1 is SGHDT, CDR2 YYEEEE, per germline. V lost 2 bases, J lost 10 bases, and 19 bases lay in between. The CDR3 extends over 16 amino acids. The CDR3 sequence is CASSFGRLDSRSPLHF. The CDR3 DNA follows: TGTGCCAGCAGCTTCGGTCGTTTGGACAGTCGGTCACCCCTCCACTTT. The whole variable domain, filled in from reference TRBV5-6 and TRBJ1-6, reads DAGVTQSPTHLIKTRGQQVTLRCSPKSGHDTVSWYQQALGQGPQFIFQYYEEEERQRGNFPDRFSGHQFPNYSSELNVNALLLGDSALYLCASSFGRLDSRSPLHFGNGTRLTVT.

Comments on this clone: Other DNA sequences of this sample code for an identical CDR3. This sequence joins TRBV5-1 and TRBJ1-1, with TRBD1 matching over 8 bases. The CDR3 is made up of 12 amino acids. The J segment lost 4 bases and the V segment lost 5 bases, leaving 1 base of the junction unmatched. In germline, CDR1 is SGHRS, CDR2 YFSETQ. CDR3 region: CASRTGGTEAFF. CDR3 sequence (DNA): TGCGCCAGCAGAACAGGGGGCACTGAAGCTTTCTTT. The full variable domain, in which reference TRBV5-1 and TRBJ1-1 provide the parts outside the CDR3, is KAGVTQTPRYLIKTRGQQVTLSCSPISGHRSVSWYQQTPGQGLQFLFEYFSETQRNKGNFPGRFSGRQFSNSRSEMNVSTLELGDSALYLCASRTGGTEAFFGQGTRLTVV.

This clone was counted a few times. V is TRBV5-1 and J is TRBJ2-3, with 8 nucleotides matching TRBD1. With 0 bases clipped from V and 4 bases from J, the junction kept 4 bases outside the gene matches. Looked up from germline, CDR1 is SGHRS and CDR2 is YFSETQ. The CDR3 length is 15 residues. The CDR3 protein is CASSLGTGSADTQYF. The CDR3 DNA is TGCGCCAGCAGCTTGGGGACAGGGTCCGCAGATACGCAGTATTTT.

This clone turned up a few times. The chain couples TRBV27 to TRBJ1-2; TRBD1 is a possible D gene (5 bases). The length of the CDR3 is 15 residues. V shed 8 bases and J shed 1 base, with 17 bases lying between them. The germline CDR1 and CDR2 sequences are MNHEY and SMNVEV (reference sequence). CDR3 loop: CASGWTRGVNYGYTF. The CDR3 bases are TGTGCCAGCGGATGGACTCGGGGCGTTAACTATGGCTACACCTTC.